One sample yielded the 32 T cell receptor beta chains listed below, sequenced in a study of cytomegalovirus exposure and HLA in healthy donors. The PCR contained 60 Vbeta and 13 Jbeta primers. The assay was immunoSEQ multiplex PCR, and TCRdb's table has in-frame clones only and misses some. The sample holds about 150,000 clones, 79% seen once. The sequencing input was PBMCs. The receptors here all came from a man aged 50 to 60 in good health and CMV-seropositive.

V gene TRBV10-2 combines with J gene TRBJ2-5; TRBD2 might be the D (5 bases). CDR1 is WSHSY, CDR2 SAAADI, per germline. The CDR3 is 11 residues long. V shed 3 bases and J shed 9 bases, with 8 bases lying between them. The CDR3 protein is CASSDVGAQYF. CDR3 nucleotides: TGCGCCAGCAGTGACGTCGGGGCCCAGTACTTC.

The chain uses TRBV11-3 and TRBJ2-2; 10 nucleotides align to TRBD2. Germline CDR1 and CDR2: SGHNT and YENEEA. The CDR3 spans 16 residues. J lost 6 bases, V lost 0 bases, and 4 bases had no gene match. The DNA of the CDR3 is TGTGCCAGCAGCTTAGACCCGCTAGCGGGAGCCGGGGAGCTGTTTTTT. Translation gives CASSLDPLAGAGELFF.

This clone has more than one count but fewer than ten. V is TRBV4-1 and J is TRBJ1-1; 11 bases match TRBD1. V dropped 2 bases and J dropped 5; count of bases not matched to a gene: 4. The CDR3 totals 15 residues. Germline values: CDR1 MGHRA, CDR2 YSYEKL. The CDR3 bases are TGCGCCAGCAGCCAATGGACAGGGGGCTGGACTGAAGCTTTCTTT. This gives the protein CASSQWTGGWTEAFF.

This chain connects TRBV7-9 to TRBJ1-2; D ambiguous. The CDR3 contains 11 residues. Germline V CDR1 and CDR2: SEHNR, FQNEAQ (reference sequence). V was shortened by 2 bases and J by 8 bases, with 6 bases between the two germline ends. CDR3 amino acids: CASSLREGYTF. CDR3 coding DNA: TGTGCCAGCAGCTTAAGGGAGGGCTACACCTTC.

This clone was seen a single time. The J gene is TRBJ2-7, the V gene TRBV4-1; TRBD2 agrees at 10 bases. Germline V gives CDR1 MGHRA, CDR2 YSYEKL. The CDR3 extends over 19 amino acids. Germline trimming cut 1 base from V and 2 bases from J; bases unmatched to any gene: 14. CDR3 nucleotide sequence: TGCGCCAGCAGCCAAGGGTGGGGAAGTAGCGGGAGGCGGACCTACGAGCAGTACTTC. Protein: CASSQGWGSSGRRTYEQYF.

The chain employs TRBV30 and TRBJ2-3, with TRBD2 identical over 7 bases. CDR1 and CDR2 from the germline V gene are GTSNPN and SVGIG (reference sequence). Unmatched junction bases numbered 14, after V lost 4 bases and J lost 4 bases. The CDR3 sequence is 16 residues long. The CDR3 protein is CAWTQRWGGLADTQYF. Written as DNA, the CDR3 is TGTGCCTGGACCCAACGGTGGGGGGGACTGGCAGATACGCAGTATTTT.

The rearrangement links TRBV2 to TRBJ2-1, with 8 bases aligning to TRBD2. This CDR3 is 14 amino acids long. V shed 6 bases and J 7 bases; nucleotides not matched to a gene: 8. Germline CDR1 SNHLY, CDR2 FYNNEI. The CDR3 here is CASRRGEGQNEQFF. The CDR3 bases are TGTGCCAGCAGGCGGGGGGAGGGCCAAAATGAGCAGTTCTTC.

V gene TRBV5-1 combines with J gene TRBJ2-7, with 12 bases identical to TRBD2. Germline values: CDR1 SGHRS, CDR2 YFSETQ. This CDR3 is 15 amino acids long. The J segment lost 4 bases and the V segment lost 2 bases, leaving 4 bases of the junction unmatched. CDR3 loop: CASSFGLAGMYEQYF. CDR3 sequence (DNA): TGCGCCAGCAGCTTTGGACTAGCGGGAATGTACGAGCAGTACTTC.

This chain uses TRBV19 with TRBJ1-6; D remains ambiguous. Germline CDR1 is LNHDA and CDR2 is SQIVND (reference sequence). The germline V and J ends were trimmed by 7 bases and 5 bases, with 24 bases remaining between them. The CDR3 runs to 18 residues. For the CDR3, the DNA is TGTGCCAGTATTGAGAGGGCAGGTTGGGGTCACCATAATTCACCCCTCCACTTT. Residues: CASIERAGWGHHNSPLHF.

The rearrangement joins TRBV30 to TRBJ2-3; 7 nucleotides match TRBD2. V lost 0 bases to trimming and J lost 6 bases; unmatched junction nucleotides: 9. This CDR3 region has 15 residues. Germline values: CDR1 GTSNPN, CDR2 SVGIG (reference sequence). CDR3 bases: TGTGCCTGGAGTGTACCTCGCGGGAGTTACGATACGCAGTATTTT. Amino acids: CAWSVPRGSYDTQYF.

The genes are TRBV6-1 and TRBJ1-4, with D possibly being TRBD1 (6 bases). Trimming removed 1 base from V and 6 bases from J, with 12 bases in between. The germline V gene encodes CDR1 MNHNS and CDR2 SASEGT. CDR3 length: 15 residues. The CDR3 region has the DNA TGTGCCAGCAGTGAAGGAACAGGGCCGTATGAAAAACTGTTTTTT. It translates to CASSEGTGPYEKLFF.

The V call is TRBV28, the J call TRBJ2-7; maybe TRBD1 (6 bases). The germline V gene encodes CDR1 MDHEN and CDR2 SYDVKM. V was clipped by 6 bases and J by 3 bases, with 15 bases between them. The CDR3 loop spans 14 amino acids. The DNA for the CDR3 is TGTGCCAGCAGGAACAGGGATACGGGCTACGAGCAGTACTTC. Translating it yields CASRNRDTGYEQYF.

V and J are TRBV11-3 and TRBJ2-1; D is ambiguous. Germline V gives CDR1 SGHNT, CDR2 YENEEA. The V end lost 3 bases, the J end lost 5 bases, and 8 bases lay between the germline ends. This CDR3 contains 13 residues. CDR3 residues: CASSLEPDNEQFF. The DNA of the CDR3 is TGTGCCAGCAGCTTGGAGCCAGACAATGAGCAGTTCTTC.

This chain's CDR3 is CASRRDSQSTDTQYF. The CDR3 DNA reads as TGTGCCAGCAGACGGGACTCGCAATCTACAGATACGCAGTATTTT. This chain connects TRBV27 to TRBJ2-3, with D perhaps TRBD2 (6 bases). The V end lost 6 bases, the J end lost 3 bases, and 16 bases lay between the germline ends. CDR3 size: 15 residues. CDR1 MNHEY and CDR2 SMNVEV come from the germline V gene (reference sequence).

This chain joins TRBV5-1 and TRBJ2-7; D uncertain. Germline V gene sequence: CDR1 SGHRS, CDR2 YFSETQ. Trimming left V 0 bases short and J 3 bases short, with 10 bases between. The CDR3 has 14 residues. The CDR3 sequence: CASSLEVGGYEQYF. The CDR3 DNA sequence: TGCGCCAGCAGCTTGGAAGTAGGCGGCTACGAGCAGTACTTC.

The CDR3 DNA reads TGTGCCAGCTCACGAGGCTACGAGCAGTACTTC. Residues: CASSRGYEQYF. The genes are TRBV6-5 and TRBJ2-7, with unresolved D. With 8 bases removed from V and 3 bases from J, the gap between germline ends came to 8 bases. CDR1 is MNHEY, CDR2 SVGAGI, per germline. The CDR3 extends over 11 amino acids.

This clone was detected only a few times. The chain combines TRBV19 with TRBJ1-5; maybe TRBD1 (5 bases). This CDR3 is 13 amino acids long. CDR1 is LNHDA and CDR2 is SQIVND in the germline V gene (reference sequence). The CDR3 sequence is CATRGGENQPQHF. The CDR3 DNA reads TGTGCAACCCGGGGAGGGGAGAATCAGCCCCAGCATTTT. Supplemented by reference TRBV19 and TRBJ1-5, the full variable domain reads DGGITQSPKYLFRKEGQNVTLSCEQNLNHDAMYWYRQDPGQGLRLIYYSQIVNDFQKGDIAEGYSVSREKKESFPLTVTSAQKNPTAFYLCATRGGENQPQHFGDGTRLSIL.

This chain links TRBV5-1 with TRBJ2-5, with D maybe TRBD1 (5 bases). Trimming took 4 bases from V and 5 from J, leaving 15 bases between them. The CDR3 covers 14 residues. CDR1 SGHRS and CDR2 YFSETQ come from the germline V gene. CDR3 nucleotides: TGCGCCAGCAGCCCGACTGGGTCAGGGGAGACCCAGTACTTC. This codes for CASSPTGSGETQYF.

The J gene is TRBJ2-3, the V gene TRBV6-4, with 8 bases that match TRBD2. The CDR3 length is 15 residues. The V gene's germline CDR1 is MRHNA and CDR2 SNTAGT. After removal of 6 bases from V and 0 bases from J, the junction contained 5 bases not matched to a gene. Written as DNA, the CDR3 is TGTGCCAGCAGAGAAACTAGCGGAAGCACAGATACGCAGTATTTT. Amino acid sequence: CASRETSGSTDTQYF.

The chain employs TRBV10-3 and TRBJ1-4; 10 bases are a match to TRBD1. From germline, CDR1 is ENHRY and CDR2 SYGVKD. CDR3 size: 12 residues. J gave up 5 bases and V 11 bases, and 2 bases lay outside the gene matches. The CDR3 here is CASGQGNEKLFF. CDR3 nucleotides: TGTGCCTCGGGACAGGGGAATGAAAAACTGTTTTTT.

This clone occurred a few times. The junction and the germline gene differ at one end; a read error may be behind it. V is TRBV2 and J is TRBJ2-1, with 9 bases aligning to TRBD1. The CDR3 is 12 residues long. Germline V CDR1 and CDR2: SNHLY, FYNNEI. CDR3 DNA: TGTGCCAGCAGTGGGGAGGGACAGGGAAAGATCTTC. This encodes CASSGEGQGKIF.

This clone turned up a few times. V gene TRBV5-5 combines with J gene TRBJ2-1; unclear D gene. CDR3 size: 16 residues. The germline V gene has CDR1 SGHKS and CDR2 YYEKEE (reference sequence). The germline V and J ends were trimmed by 0 bases and 0 bases, with 10 bases remaining between them. CDR3 nucleotide sequence: TGTGCCAGCAGCTTGGCCGGATCTAGCTCCTACAATGAGCAGTTCTTC. Its protein product is CASSLAGSSSYNEQFF.

The genes are TRBV6-1 and TRBJ2-2, with 8 bases matching TRBD2. This CDR3 region has 19 residues. Germline V CDR1 and CDR2: MNHNS, SASEGT. V shed 4 bases and J 1 base; nucleotides not matched to a gene: 14. CDR3 sequence: CASSAGGPWGGGNTGELFF. CDR3 in DNA: TGTGCCAGCAGTGCGGGAGGGCCGTGGGGAGGGGGGAACACCGGGGAGCTGTTTTTT.

This clone occurred once. The J gene is TRBJ2-7, the V gene TRBV28; 7 nucleotides align to TRBD1. Germline lookup yields CDR1 MDHEN and CDR2 SYDVKM. This CDR3 has 16 residues. V was pared by 4 bases and J by 0 bases, with 9 bases of the junction left unmatched. CDR3 protein: CASSSHRGPHSYEQYF. CDR3 DNA sequence: TGTGCCAGCAGTTCCCACAGGGGACCCCACTCCTACGAGCAGTACTTC.

J is TRBJ1-2 and V is TRBV29-1; D perhaps matches TRBD1 (6 bases). Between the trimmed V and J ends, which lost 6 bases and 8 bases, there was a span of 16 bases. The CDR3 is 12 amino acids. The germline CDR1 and CDR2 sequences are SQVTM and ANQGSEA. In DNA form, the CDR3 reads TGCAGCGTCGAGGGTCCCGGGACAGGCTACACCTTC. Amino acids: CSVEGPGTGYTF.

This rearrangement joins TRBV27 to TRBJ2-7, with 9 bases aligning to TRBD1. The CDR3 is 15 residues long. Germline values: CDR1 MNHEY, CDR2 SMNVEV (reference sequence). V shed 3 bases and J 3 bases; nucleotides not matched to a gene: 6. The CDR3 loop is CASSFKDRGGYEQYF. The DNA of the CDR3 is TGTGCCAGCAGTTTCAAGGACAGGGGTGGCTACGAGCAGTACTTC.

For this clone: A read error may account for a junction end that differs from germline. The V and J genes are TRBV7-7 and TRBJ2-7; 9 positions agree with TRBD1. Germline CDR1 SSHAT, CDR2 FNYEAQ (reference sequence). The CDR3 totals 14 residues. The CDR3 is CASSPRTGVYEQYF. CDR3 DNA: TGTGCTAGCAGCCCGAGGACAGGGGTATACGAGCAGTACTTC.

On this clone: Other DNA sequences within the sample encode an identical CDR3. The J gene is TRBJ1-1, the V gene TRBV5-1; D may be TRBD1 (5 bases). V lost 3 bases and J lost 3, with 9 bases in between. CDR3 length: 13 residues. Germline V lookup: CDR1 SGHRS, CDR2 YFSETQ. The CDR3 loop reads CASSSRGDTEAFF. The CDR3 bases are TGCGCCAGCAGCTCAAGGGGCGACACTGAAGCTTTCTTT.

The sample holds a few counts of this clone. The chain has TRBV2 and TRBJ2-7, with D maybe TRBD2 (5 bases). This CDR3 has 16 amino acids. The V gene lost 1 base and the J gene lost 2 bases, with 15 bases spanning the gap. Germline assignment: CDR1 SNHLY and CDR2 FYNNEI. The CDR3 is CASSEVLSEAAYEQYF. The DNA of the CDR3 is TGTGCCAGCAGTGAAGTGTTATCGGAGGCAGCCTACGAGCAGTACTTC.

The chain employs TRBV27 and TRBJ2-7, with 7 bases aligning to TRBD2. J lost 3 bases, V lost 2 bases, and 10 bases had no gene match. CDR1 and CDR2 (germline): MNHEY, SMNVEV (reference sequence). CDR3 length equals 16 residues. The CDR3 sequence: CASSLRASGLFYEQYF. In DNA, the CDR3 is TGTGCCAGCAGTTTACGGGCTAGCGGCCTCTTCTACGAGCAGTACTTC.

On this clone itself: At one boundary the junction diverges from the germline segment, which might be a read error. The chain joins TRBV7-9 to TRBJ2-3, with D unresolved. The CDR3 is made up of 14 amino acids. Germline V gives CDR1 SEHNR, CDR2 FQNEAQ (reference sequence). DNA for the CDR3: TGTTCCAGCAGTTCTACTACTAGCACAGATACGCAGTATTTT. The encoded protein is CSSSSTTSTDTQYF.

The V and J genes are TRBV29-1 and TRBJ1-2; 10 positions agree with TRBD1. The ends lost 5 bases at V and 4 bases at J; junction bases unmatched: 4. The CDR3 is 13 residues long. Germline CDR1 reads SQVTM; CDR2 reads ANQGSEA. CDR3 coding DNA: TGCAGCGTTTCAGGGACAGGGGTCTATGGCTACACCTTC. Translation gives CSVSGTGVYGYTF.